Shown below are 32 T cell receptor beta chains from a single sample sequenced in a study of blood T cells in healthy people across ages. A second PCR, run for about 7 to 11 cycles, used a sample-barcoded 5' primer plus a J-beta primer mix. TCRdb processed the 5' RACE reads anew with MiXCR; each CDR3 protein has one entry. The table has more than 750,000 distinct CDR3 sequences, almost 30% seen once. These data were also filed under a second study, of T cells of mothers and their children.

Sequencing was done on a sample of blood. The receptors come from a woman in her 40s in good health.

There are many counts of this clonotype. J is TRBJ1-2 and V is TRBV29-1; a possible D gene is TRBD1 (6 bases). The CDR3 sequence is 16 residues long. Trimming took 3 bases from V and 5 from J, leaving 22 bases between them. Germline lookup yields CDR1 SQVTM and CDR2 ANQGSEA. The CDR3 nucleotides read TGCAGCGTTGAGCCCCAGACAGGAGTGGGTCTGTATGGCTACACCTTC. Translated, it gives CSVEPQTGVGLYGYTF. The whole variable domain, filled in from reference TRBV29-1 and TRBJ1-2, reads SAVISQKPSRDICQRGTSLTIQCQVDSQVTMMFWYRQQPGQSLTLIATANQGSEATYESGFVIDKFPISRPNLTFSTLTVSNMSPEDSSIYLCSVEPQTGVGLYGYTFGSGTRLTVV.

This clonotype was picked up many times. The rearrangement links TRBV20-1 to TRBJ2-7; D perhaps matches TRBD1 (6 bases). The germline V gene encodes CDR1 DFQATT and CDR2 SNEGSKA (reference sequence). V dropped 1 base and J dropped 4 bases, with 17 bases sitting between them. The CDR3 is made up of 15 amino acids. The CDR3 region is CSARAPEKRGYEQYF. The CDR3 bases are TGCAGTGCTAGAGCTCCGGAAAAAAGGGGGTACGAGCAGTACTTC.

This clonotype was picked up a small number of times. This chain connects TRBV3-1 to TRBJ1-2, with TRBD1 matching over 10 bases. The CDR3 has 16 amino acids. CDR1 and CDR2 (germline): LGHDT, YNNKEL (reference sequence). V dropped 1 base and J dropped 4; count of bases not matched to a gene: 6. CDR3 DNA: TGTGCCAGCAGCCAAGGGGGACAGGGGAACGGCTATGGCTACACCTTC. Translated: CASSQGGQGNGYGYTF.

The sample holds many counts of this clonotype. This chain links TRBV5-1 with TRBJ1-1; D remains ambiguous. CDR1 is SGHRS, CDR2 YFSETQ, per germline. The CDR3 sequence is 13 residues long. The V end was cut by 4 bases, the J end by 4 bases, with 11 bases between. CDR3 loop: CASSLALGTEAFF. The CDR3 DNA follows: TGCGCCAGCAGCCTGGCGTTGGGCACTGAAGCTTTCTTT.

This clonotype has just a few counts. Given a much more abundant clone one base away, this may be a read error. The V gene is TRBV20-1, the J gene TRBJ2-4, with a possible D match to TRBD1 (5 bases). Germline V gene lookup returns CDR1 DFQATT and CDR2 SNEGSKA (reference sequence). With 0 bases removed from V and 13 bases from J, the gap between germline ends came to 19 bases. The CDR3 is made up of 14 amino acids. CDR3 amino acids: CSARDLDSSNEQYF. Written as DNA, the CDR3 is TGCAGTGCTAGAGACTTAGACAGCTCGAATGAGCAGTACTTC.

The rearrangement uses TRBV6-1 and TRBJ1-6; 10 bases are shared with TRBD1. The CDR3 has 17 residues. Trimming at V came to 3 bases and at J to 4 bases, leaving 6 bases not matched to a gene. From germline, CDR1 is MNHNS and CDR2 SASEGT. The DNA for the CDR3 is TGTGCCAGCAGTGACGTAGGGACAGGGGCGTATAATTCACCCCTCCACTTT. The encoded protein is CASSDVGTGAYNSPLHF.

This clonotype was picked up a small number of times. The V and J genes are TRBV4-3 and TRBJ2-5; 10 nucleotides align to TRBD2. V lost 4 bases, J lost 1 base, and 9 bases stayed unmatched. Germline V gene lookup returns CDR1 LGHNA and CDR2 YSLEER. The CDR3 is made up of 17 amino acids. The CDR3 bases are TGCGCCAGCAGCCCCCGGATAGCGGGGGGTACCCAAGAGACCCAGTACTTC. Protein product: CASSPRIAGGTQETQYF.

V and J are TRBV24-1 and TRBJ2-1; maybe TRBD1 (5 bases). The CDR3 has 16 residues. Trimming took off 3 bases at V and 8 bases at J, with 19 bases between the two ends. Germline CDR1 reads KGHDR; CDR2 reads SFDVKD. The CDR3 DNA is TGTGCCACCAGTGATAAAGACAGATTTTGGGGTTATGAGCAGTTCTTC. It specifies CATSDKDRFWGYEQFF.

Comment on this clonotype: This may be a read error, as it is one base from a much larger clone. The chain uses TRBV20-1 and TRBJ2-7, with 9 positions matching TRBD2. The CDR3 runs 13 residues. Trimming took 3 bases from V and 2 from J; bases not matched to a gene: 2. The germline CDR1 and CDR2 sequences are DFQATT and SNEGSKA (reference sequence). DNA of the CDR3: TGCAGTGCTAGTCGCGGGGGGGCCTACGAGCAGTACTTC. Translation: CSASRGGAYEQYF.

In regard to this clonotype: This may arise from a read error, as a much more abundant clone is one base away. J is TRBJ2-2 and V is TRBV7-3; the D gene could be TRBD1 or TRBD2 (5 bases each). This CDR3 is built from 17 residues. Germline CDR1 and CDR2: SGHTA and FQGTGA. CDR3 sequence (DNA): TGTGCCGGCAGCCCCATCGGTGTCGGGGCGAATACCGGGGAGCTGTTTTTT. It translates to CAGSPIGVGANTGELFF.

The rearrangement joins TRBV7-9 to TRBJ1-1; D might be TRBD1 (5 bases). The V end was cut by 5 bases, the J end by 6 bases, with 16 bases between. The CDR3 spans 14 residues. The germline gives CDR1 SEHNR, CDR2 FQNEAQ (reference sequence). Here the CDR3 DNA reads TGTGCCAGCAGCGCAGTGGGCAGGGTGTCTGAAGCTTTCTTT. This codes for CASSAVGRVSEAFF.

J is TRBJ1-1 and V is TRBV29-1, with 7 positions matching TRBD1. From germline, CDR1 is SQVTM and CDR2 ANQGSEA. J lost 6 bases, V lost 3 bases, and 10 bases had no gene match. This CDR3 region has 14 residues. The CDR3 reads CSVDRSGGWAEAFF. The CDR3 coding sequence is TGCAGCGTTGATAGGTCAGGGGGTTGGGCTGAAGCTTTCTTT.

This clonotype showed up just a few times. The CDR3 DNA reads as TGCAGTGCTAGACAGACTGGTAGCAATCAGCCCCAGCATTTT. Translation gives CSARQTGSNQPQHF. The chain uses TRBV20-1 and TRBJ1-5; D unresolved. There are 14 residues in the CDR3. Germline V gene lookup returns CDR1 DFQATT and CDR2 SNEGSKA (reference sequence). Trimming left V 2 bases short and J 0 bases short, with 8 bases between.

For this clonotype: One end of the junction is discordant with germline, which a read error may explain. V and J are TRBV7-2 and TRBJ2-4; 9 nucleotides align to TRBD2. This CDR3 is built from 16 residues. Germline V gene data show CDR1 as SGHTA and CDR2 as FQGNSA. This CDR3 reads CASSLGGGGAKKIQYF. Written as DNA, the CDR3 is TGTGCCAGCAGCTTAGGCGGCGGGGGGGCCAAAAAAATTCAGTACTTC.

This clonotype was counted between two and nine times. The chain recombines TRBV12-3 or TRBV12-4 with TRBJ1-4; D remains ambiguous. Deletions cut 5 bases from V and 0 bases from J, with 13 bases between. The CDR3 loop spans 16 amino acids. The CDR3 spells CASSGPGVATNEKLFF. CDR3 bases: TGTGCCAGCAGTGGACCCGGGGTTGCAACTAATGAAAAACTGTTTTTT.

This clonotype was observed a few times. This clone may be a read error of a much larger clone one base away. This rearrangement joins TRBV9 to TRBJ2-7; D not certain. From germline, CDR1 is SGDLS and CDR2 YYNGEE. The CDR3 contains 13 residues. The CDR3, as DNA: TGTACCAGCAGCCCGCGACGGTCCTACGAGCAGTACTTC. It encodes CTSSPRRSYEQYF.

The rearrangement uses TRBV7-3 and TRBJ1-2, with a weak D call TRBD1 (6 bases). The V and J ends lost 0 bases and 8 bases respectively, with 16 bases between them. This CDR3 spans 15 amino acids. The V gene's germline CDR1 is SGHTA and CDR2 FQGTGA. CDR3 sequence: CASSLTLPYRVGYTF. CDR3 DNA sequence: TGTGCCAGCAGCTTAACCCTCCCCTACAGGGTCGGCTACACCTTC.

This chain joins TRBV12-3 or TRBV12-4 and TRBJ2-3; 10 bases are a match to TRBD2. The ends lost 5 bases at V and 4 bases at J; junction bases unmatched: 6. The CDR3 is made up of 15 amino acids. CDR3 region: CASSTQRGGADTQYF. The CDR3 DNA sequence: TGTGCCAGCAGTACTCAGCGGGGGGGAGCAGATACGCAGTATTTT.

This clonotype has just one count. Possible read error: a much larger clone is one base away. This rearrangement joins TRBV9 to TRBJ2-5, with D perhaps matching TRBD2 (6 bases). This CDR3 has 14 amino acids. The V gene lost 0 bases and the J gene lost 5 bases, with 11 bases spanning the gap. In germline, CDR1 is SGDLS, CDR2 YYNGEE. Here the CDR3 DNA reads TGTGCCAGCAGCGTAGACACGGGGGAGGAGACCCAGTACTTC. It is translated as CASSVDTGEETQYF.

This clonotype was counted only a few times. The chain couples TRBV7-6 to TRBJ2-5; 7 bases line up with TRBD2. There are 15 residues in the CDR3. In germline, CDR1 is SGHVS, CDR2 FNYEAQ. Losses at the gene ends were 1 base for V and 2 bases for J; bases not matched to a gene: 4. The chain's CDR3 is CASSLVAGPQETQYF. CDR3 nucleotides: TGTGCCAGCAGCTTAGTAGCGGGTCCACAAGAGACCCAGTACTTC. The full variable domain, completed using reference TRBV7-6 and TRBJ2-5, is GAGVSQSPRYKVTKRGQDVALRCDPISGHVSLYWYRQALGQGPEFLTYFNYEAQQDKSGLPNDRFSAERPEGSISTLTIQRTEQRDSAMYRCASSLVAGPQETQYFGPGTRLLVL.

This clonotype was seen repeatedly, ten times or more. The chain uses TRBV6-4 and TRBJ1-5; possibly TRBD1 for D (5 bases). The V gene lost 3 bases and the J gene lost 0 bases, with 6 bases spanning the gap. This CDR3 has 14 residues. Germline V gene sequence: CDR1 MRHNA, CDR2 SNTAGT. This chain's CDR3 is CASSEGDSNQPQHF. The CDR3 nucleotides are TGTGCCAGCAGTGAGGGGGATAGCAATCAGCCCCAGCATTTT.

J is TRBJ1-2 and V is TRBV5-6; no clear D gene. The germline V gene encodes CDR1 SGHDT and CDR2 YYEEEE. The CDR3 runs 14 residues. The V gene lost 4 bases and the J gene lost 5 bases, with 15 bases spanning the gap. Here the CDR3 reads CASSQPLGPYGYTF. CDR3 bases: TGTGCCAGCAGCCAACCGTTAGGACCTTATGGCTACACCTTC.

The sample holds a few counts of this clonotype. The chain links TRBV4-1 to TRBJ2-1; 12 bases match TRBD2. Germline lookup yields CDR1 MGHRA and CDR2 YSYEKL. This CDR3 spans 15 amino acids. The V gene end was trimmed by 2 bases and the J gene end by 9 bases; junction bases not matched to a gene: 5. The CDR3 here is CASSQLAGGITEQFF. CDR3 bases: TGCGCCAGCAGCCAACTAGCGGGGGGGATTACTGAGCAGTTCTTC.

A few counts support this clonotype. This chain uses TRBV29-1 with TRBJ2-3; D may be TRBD2 (5 bases). V lost 7 bases and J lost 5, with 16 bases in between. Germline CDR1 and CDR2: SQVTM and ANQGSEA. The CDR3 is 13 amino acids. The CDR3 DNA reads as TGCAGCGCCCCCGGGCGGGTGGTAGATACGCAGTATTTT. Translating gives CSAPGRVVDTQYF.

This clonotype was seen only once. The V gene is TRBV9, the J gene TRBJ2-1; 8 nucleotides match TRBD1. J lost 7 bases, V lost 0 bases, and 9 bases had no gene match. CDR3 size: 16 residues. CDR1 SGDLS and CDR2 YYNGEE come from the germline V gene. For the CDR3, the DNA is TGTGCCAGCAGCGTAGCTCAGGGGGCGCTTCGGAATGAGCAGTTCTTC. Its translation is CASSVAQGALRNEQFF.

This clonotype has ten or more counts. The chain carries TRBV9 and TRBJ2-7, with 8 nucleotides matching TRBD2. Germline CDR1 reads SGDLS; CDR2 reads YYNGEE. V dropped 0 bases and J dropped 2; count of bases not matched to a gene: 7. The CDR3 has 16 residues. CDR3: CASSVAELAVPYEQYF. The CDR3 DNA follows: TGTGCCAGCAGCGTAGCGGAACTAGCGGTCCCCTACGAGCAGTACTTC.

This clonotype was recorded many times. This sequence joins TRBV5-1 and TRBJ1-2; D is unresolved. V lost 0 bases and J lost 5, with 14 bases in between. The CDR3 runs 15 residues. From germline, CDR1 is SGHRS and CDR2 YFSETQ. The CDR3 here is CASSLAGIDYYGYTF. Written as DNA, the CDR3 is TGCGCCAGCAGCTTGGCAGGAATCGATTATTATGGCTACACCTTC.

V usage is TRBV7-2 and J usage is TRBJ2-1; 11 bases fit TRBD2. The CDR3 totals 15 residues. CDR1 SGHTA and CDR2 FQGNSA come from the germline V gene. V shed 10 bases and J 7 bases; nucleotides not matched to a gene: 12. The CDR3 nucleotides read TGTGCCATCAGTCCCGGGACTAGCGGATATAATGAGCAGTTCTTC. Its protein is CAISPGTSGYNEQFF. The whole variable domain, filled in from reference TRBV7-2 and TRBJ2-1, reads GAGVSQSPSNKVTEKGKDVELRCDPISGHTALYWYRQSLGQGLEFLIYFQGNSAPDKSGLPSDRFSAERTGGSVSTLTIQRTQQEDSAVYLCAISPGTSGYNEQFFGPGTRLTVL.

This chain joins TRBV5-1 and TRBJ1-2; D ambiguous. The germline V and J ends were trimmed by 0 bases and 8 bases, with 11 bases remaining between them. The CDR3 length is 13 residues. Germline V gene data show CDR1 as SGHRS and CDR2 as YFSETQ. Written as DNA, the CDR3 is TGCGCCAGCAGCTTGGGTTCGGTGTGGGGCTACACCTTC. It translates to CASSLGSVWGYTF.

This clonotype was seen only a few times. This chain uses TRBV5-6 with TRBJ2-3; 8 bases agree with TRBD2. CDR3 size: 16 residues. From germline, CDR1 is SGHDT and CDR2 YYEEEE. V shed 0 bases, J shed 4 bases, and the junction held 7 bases outside the gene matches. Written as DNA, the CDR3 is TGTGCCAGCAGCTTGGGGGTTAGCGGGGATTCAGATACGCAGTATTTT. It yields the protein CASSLGVSGDSDTQYF.

V is TRBV6-5 and J is TRBJ2-7; the D is unclear. Looked up from germline, CDR1 is MNHEY and CDR2 is SVGAGI. CDR3 size: 15 residues. The V and J ends lost 0 bases and 3 bases respectively, with 12 bases between them. This chain's CDR3 is CASSYSEAAVYEQYF. CDR3 DNA: TGTGCCAGCAGTTACTCTGAGGCGGCAGTCTACGAGCAGTACTTC.

This clonotype appeared a few times. The chain uses TRBV20-1 and TRBJ2-2, with 11 bases identical to TRBD2. The germline V gene has CDR1 DFQATT and CDR2 SNEGSKA (reference sequence). The V and J ends lost 3 bases and 6 bases, in that order; junction bases with no gene match: 9. This CDR3 has 16 residues. CDR3 sequence (DNA): TGCAGTGCTAGCCCTACGCTAGCGGGAGGCGCCGGGGAGCTGTTTTTT. Encoded protein: CSASPTLAGGAGELFF.